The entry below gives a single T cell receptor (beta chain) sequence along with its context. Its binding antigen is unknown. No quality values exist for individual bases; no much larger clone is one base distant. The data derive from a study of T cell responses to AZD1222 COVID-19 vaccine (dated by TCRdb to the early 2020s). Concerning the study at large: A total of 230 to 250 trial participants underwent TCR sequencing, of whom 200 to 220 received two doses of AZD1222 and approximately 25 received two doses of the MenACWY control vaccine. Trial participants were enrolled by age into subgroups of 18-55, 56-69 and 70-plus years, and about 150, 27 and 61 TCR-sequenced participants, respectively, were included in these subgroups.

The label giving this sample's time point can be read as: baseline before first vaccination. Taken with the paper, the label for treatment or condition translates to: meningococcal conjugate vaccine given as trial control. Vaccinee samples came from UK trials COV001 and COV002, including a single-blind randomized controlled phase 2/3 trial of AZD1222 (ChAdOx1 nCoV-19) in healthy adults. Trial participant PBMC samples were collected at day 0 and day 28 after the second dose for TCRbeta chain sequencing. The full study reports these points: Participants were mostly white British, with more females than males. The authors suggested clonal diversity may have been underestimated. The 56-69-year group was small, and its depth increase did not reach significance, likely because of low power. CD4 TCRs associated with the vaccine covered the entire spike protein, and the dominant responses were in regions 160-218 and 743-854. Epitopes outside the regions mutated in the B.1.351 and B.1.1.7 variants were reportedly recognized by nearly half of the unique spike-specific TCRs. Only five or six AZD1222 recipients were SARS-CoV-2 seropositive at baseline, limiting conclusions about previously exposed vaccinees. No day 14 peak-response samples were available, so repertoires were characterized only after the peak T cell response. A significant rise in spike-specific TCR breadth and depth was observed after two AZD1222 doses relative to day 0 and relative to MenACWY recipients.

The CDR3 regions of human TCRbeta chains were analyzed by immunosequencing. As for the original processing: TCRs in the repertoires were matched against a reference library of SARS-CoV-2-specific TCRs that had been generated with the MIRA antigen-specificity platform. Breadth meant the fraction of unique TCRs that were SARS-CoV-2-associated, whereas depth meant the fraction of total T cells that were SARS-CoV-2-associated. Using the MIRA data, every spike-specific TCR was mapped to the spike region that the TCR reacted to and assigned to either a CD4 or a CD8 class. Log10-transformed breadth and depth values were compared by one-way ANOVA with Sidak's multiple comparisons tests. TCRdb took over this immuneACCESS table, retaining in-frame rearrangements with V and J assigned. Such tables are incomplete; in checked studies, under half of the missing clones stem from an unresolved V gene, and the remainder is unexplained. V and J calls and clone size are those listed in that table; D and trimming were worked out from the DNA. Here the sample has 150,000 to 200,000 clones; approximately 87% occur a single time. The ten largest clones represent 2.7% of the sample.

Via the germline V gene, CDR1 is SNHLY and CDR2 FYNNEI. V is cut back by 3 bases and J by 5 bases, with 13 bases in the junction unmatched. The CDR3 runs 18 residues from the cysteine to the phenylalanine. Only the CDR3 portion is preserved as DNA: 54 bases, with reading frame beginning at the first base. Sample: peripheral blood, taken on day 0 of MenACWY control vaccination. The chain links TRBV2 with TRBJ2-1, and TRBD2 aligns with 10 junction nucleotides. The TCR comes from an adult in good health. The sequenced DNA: TGTGCCAGCAGTGATGGTCAGCGGGAGGGTCGATTCCACAATGAGCAGTTCTTC. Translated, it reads CASSDGQREGRFHNEQFF.